These 19 T cell receptor beta chains originate from one sample sequenced in a study of OX40 agonist ivuxolimab in advanced cancers. Repertoires were generated with immunoSEQ multiplex PCR, while TCRdb's copy carries only in-frame clones and drops some. The sample shows about 43,000 clones, around 85% of them seen only once. This specimen was CD4+ or CD8+ T cells sorted from blood, taken in a trial of the OX40 agonist ivuxolimab. The receptors stem from an adult with an advanced solid tumor such as melanoma, head and neck, liver or kidney cancer.

The CDR3 bases are TGTGCCAGTAACCTAGCGGGAACAGATACGCAGTATTTT. As protein: CASNLAGTDTQYF. The chain is built from TRBV6-6 and TRBJ2-3, with 9 bases lining up with TRBD2. The junction had 4 bases not matched to a gene; V was cut back by 9 bases and J by 3 bases. Germline assignment: CDR1 MNHNY and CDR2 SVGAGI (reference sequence). The length of the CDR3 is 13 residues.

This clone was observed a few times. The chain uses TRBV29-1 and TRBJ1-2; D not resolved. The CDR3 has 11 residues. Germline V lookup: CDR1 SQVTM, CDR2 ANQGSEA. V was clipped by 4 bases and J by 4 bases, with 7 bases between them. The CDR3 nucleotides are TGCAGCGTTGCCGACGGCTATGGCTACACCTTC. Translating it yields CSVADGYGYTF.

The rearrangement uses TRBV5-1 and TRBJ2-3; TRBD1 agrees at 9 bases. The germline gives CDR1 SGHRS, CDR2 YFSETQ. V lost 2 bases to trimming and J lost 4 bases; unmatched junction nucleotides: 2. This CDR3 has 14 residues. The CDR3 DNA follows: TGCGCCAGCAGCTTTACAGGGGGCCCAGATACGCAGTATTTT. It codes for CASSFTGGPDTQYF.

The CDR3 here is CASSPVTGLGYNEQFF. The CDR3 nucleotides are TGTGCCAGCAGCCCAGTGACAGGGTTGGGTTACAATGAGCAGTTCTTC. This chain links TRBV5-4 with TRBJ2-1; TRBD1 aligns across 7 bases. The V gene's germline CDR1 is SGHNT and CDR2 YYREEE (reference sequence). The CDR3 extends over 16 amino acids. The V and J ends lost 4 bases and 4 bases, in that order; junction bases with no gene match: 11.

The V call is TRBV13, the J call TRBJ2-7; 7 bases are a match to TRBD1. Germline CDR1 PRHDT, CDR2 FYEKMQ (reference sequence). The CDR3 consists of 16 residues. The V and J ends lost 0 bases and 2 bases, in that order; junction bases with no gene match: 7. The CDR3 spells CASSLGPGGQPYEQYF. Here the CDR3 DNA reads TGTGCCAGCAGCTTAGGCCCTGGGGGACAGCCCTACGAGCAGTACTTC.

This clone was recorded a few times. The J gene is TRBJ2-5, the V gene TRBV9; 10 positions agree with TRBD1. This CDR3 comprises 13 residues. CDR1 SGDLS and CDR2 YYNGEE come from the germline V gene. Unmatched junction bases numbered 3, after V lost 2 bases and J lost 8 bases. CDR3 amino acids: CASSVGTGDTQYF. CDR3 DNA sequence: TGTGCCAGCAGCGTTGGGACAGGGGACACCCAGTACTTC.

The V and J genes are TRBV28 and TRBJ1-5, with D perhaps TRBD1 (5 bases). The CDR3 runs 13 residues. CDR1 is MDHEN and CDR2 is SYDVKM in the germline V gene. The V end lost 6 bases, the J end lost 7 bases, and 13 bases lay between the germline ends. The CDR3 nucleotides are TGTGCCAGCAGCCCAGGGTGGTACCAGCCCCAGCATTTT. This sequence encodes CASSPGWYQPQHF.

The chain couples TRBV30 to TRBJ2-7, with 9 bases fitting TRBD1. Germline V gene sequence: CDR1 GTSNPN, CDR2 SVGIG (reference sequence). The J segment lost 6 bases and the V segment lost 8 bases, leaving 8 bases of the junction unmatched. The CDR3 covers 12 residues. Here the CDR3 DNA reads TGTGCCGGGTGGGGACAGGGCGGCGAGCAGTACTTC. This translates into CAGWGQGGEQYF.

This clone was recorded many times. CDR3 sequence: CASSKGLLGYTF. CDR3 in DNA: TGTGCCAGCAGCAAGGGACTTCTTGGCTACACCTTC. The rearrangement uses TRBV5-8 and TRBJ1-2; tentative D call: TRBD1 (5 bases). V gave up 4 bases and J gave up 7 bases, with 11 bases separating them. Germline V gene sequence: CDR1 SGHTS, CDR2 YDEGEE. The CDR3 runs 12 residues.

The genes are TRBV11-1 and TRBJ2-2; unclear D gene. The CDR3 has 13 residues. From germline, CDR1 is SGHAT and CDR2 FQDESV (reference sequence). The V end was cut by 5 bases, the J end by 2 bases, with 6 bases between. Here the CDR3 DNA reads TGTGCCAGCAGCGATACTAACACCGGGGAGCTGTTTTTT. Translated, it gives CASSDTNTGELFF.

This clone occurred once. The rearrangement links TRBV4-1 to TRBJ1-2; D is possibly TRBD1 (5 bases). The V gene lost 1 base and the J gene lost 3 bases, with 9 bases spanning the gap. The CDR3 consists of 14 residues. In germline, CDR1 is MGHRA, CDR2 YSYEKL. The CDR3 loop reads CASSQVGVDYGYTF. In DNA form, the CDR3 reads TGCGCCAGCAGCCAAGTAGGGGTGGACTATGGCTACACCTTC.

J is TRBJ2-2 and V is TRBV7-3; D call uncertain. Trimming pared 2 bases from V and 8 bases from J, leaving 12 bases between. The germline V gene encodes CDR1 SGHTA and CDR2 FQGTGA. CDR3 length: 14 residues. The DNA for the CDR3 is TGTGCCAGCAGCTTACTTTCCGGTCCAGGGGAGCTGTTTTTT. Amino acid sequence: CASSLLSGPGELFF.

This clone is labeled as medium-sized. The V call is TRBV5-5, the J call TRBJ2-7, with D unclear. Germline V gene sequence: CDR1 SGHKS, CDR2 YYEKEE (reference sequence). This CDR3 has 14 residues. The germline V and J ends were trimmed by 4 bases and 0 bases, with 11 bases remaining between them. DNA for the CDR3: TGTGCCAGCAGCCCATATTTTAACTCCTACGAGCAGTACGTC. This encodes CASSPYFNSYEQYV.

This clone has only one observation. This chain connects TRBV19 to TRBJ1-5; 7 nucleotides line up with TRBD1. Germline CDR1 and CDR2: LNHDA and SQIVND (reference sequence). V dropped 7 bases and J dropped 2; count of bases not matched to a gene: 17. The CDR3 totals 18 residues. CDR3 nucleotide sequence: TGTGCCAGTACTCCGGGACAGATTCGTTCCGGTGGCAATCAGCCCCAGCATTTT. This encodes CASTPGQIRSGGNQPQHF.

To note about this clone: Other DNA variants within this sample encode the same CDR3. The chain joins TRBV5-1 to TRBJ1-2, with D possibly being TRBD1 (5 bases). V was pared by 0 bases and J by 3 bases, with 15 bases between. From germline, CDR1 is SGHRS and CDR2 YFSETQ. The CDR3 is 16 residues long. CDR3 DNA sequence: TGCGCCAGCAGCTTGGCCGGGGCACGTGTAGACTATGGCTACACCTTC. This codes for CASSLAGARVDYGYTF.

This chain links TRBV5-4 with TRBJ2-3, with 13 bases lining up with TRBD2. Germline V gene data show CDR1 as SGHNT and CDR2 as YYREEE (reference sequence). V was pared by 1 base and J by 4 bases, with 12 bases of the junction left unmatched. The CDR3 runs to 19 residues. CDR3 DNA sequence: TGTGCCAGCAGCTTGCCCTCACAACTAGCGGGGGGGCCTTCAGATACGCAGTATTTT. Its protein product is CASSLPSQLAGGPSDTQYF.

This clone was detected only a few times. The chain uses TRBV7-9 and TRBJ1-6; D remains ambiguous. The germline V gene has CDR1 SEHNR and CDR2 FQNEAQ (reference sequence). V was pared by 5 bases and J by 1 base, with 18 bases between. This CDR3 comprises 18 residues. The CDR3 sequence is CASSTTVVRQSYNSPLHF. CDR3 DNA: TGTGCCAGCAGCACGACTGTGGTTCGGCAGTCCTATAATTCACCCCTCCACTTT.

The chain is built from TRBV6-5 and TRBJ2-2; 10 nucleotides line up with TRBD2. With V trimmed by 10 bases and J by 4 bases, 6 bases remained unmatched. Germline V CDR1 and CDR2: MNHEY, SVGAGI. CDR3 length: 14 amino acids. This CDR3 is CATRLAGGTGELFF. DNA for the CDR3: TGTGCCACCCGACTAGCGGGTGGCACCGGGGAGCTGTTTTTT.

The chain links TRBV10-3 to TRBJ2-7; 11 nucleotides match TRBD2. CDR1 is ENHRY and CDR2 is SYGVKD in the germline V gene. The CDR3 is made up of 15 amino acids. Germline trimming cut 6 bases from V and 3 bases from J; bases unmatched to any gene: 7. The CDR3, as DNA: TGTGCCATCAGGGGGACTAGCGGACAGATCTACGAGCAGTACTTC. It encodes CAIRGTSGQIYEQYF.